This T cell receptor beta chain originates from a study of human T cells and chemical hapten exposure. Study-level background: Mainly, slight library volume differences in the pool made TCR yields vary.

The germline V gene encodes CDR1 SQVTM and CDR2 ANQGSEA. This CDR3 region has 15 residues. The ends lost 6 bases at V and 4 bases at J; junction bases unmatched: 13. Using its own MiXCR run on the RACE reads, TCRdb lists one record per CDR3 protein. This sample carries 190,000 or so distinct CDR3 sequences, about 22% of them seen once, and the ten largest clones take 2% to 2.5%. As to time point: patch test 3, about 24 weeks after DPC sensitization. The sample's treatment: therapeutic diphenylcyclopropenone sensitization with weekly scalp DPC. The material was whole blood, obtained in connection with sensitization to the hapten diphenylcyclopropenone (DPC). This clonotype was obtained from a woman aged 40 to 50 with alopecia areata. Some clones in this sample may be carry-over from other donors' samples. V usage is TRBV29-1 and J usage is TRBJ2-3; 7 bases map to TRBD2. The CDR3 protein is CSVALYGEGADTQYF. The CDR3 DNA follows: TGCAGCGTCGCCCTCTACGGGGAGGGCGCAGATACGCAGTATTTT.